A selection of T cell receptor beta chains follows, all from one sample in a study of T cell changes during pregnancy in multiple sclerosis. The method was immunoSEQ multiplex PCR; TCRdb's version includes in-frame clones alone and lacks a portion of them. The data hold roughly 110,000 clones, with 91% observed a single time. This specimen consisted of peripheral blood, obtained before pregnancy. All receptors come from a female donor with multiple sclerosis, enrolled in a pregnancy study. Both conserved end residues are part of each CDR3. A D gene is named only where the DNA matches it firmly. Some rows mark clone size as missing; the rest say once, few, many or name a class of expanded clone.

v_gene	abundance	j_gene	d_gene	CDR3aa	CDR3nt
TRBV21-1	once	TRBJ2-2	-	CASSKVGARHNTGELFF	TGTGCCAGCAGCAAAGTAGGGGCTAGACACAACACCGGGGAGCTGTTTTTT
TRBV19	-	TRBJ2-1	TRBD2	CASSTPGSTSGRNGVDEQFF	TGTGCCAGTAGTACACCTGGATCGACTAGCGGGAGGAACGGGGTGGATGAGCAGTTCTTC
TRBV6-5	once	TRBJ2-1	-	CASSYPPGQFF	TGTGCCAGCAGTTACCCCCCCGGGCAGTTCTTC
TRBV6-5	-	TRBJ1-2	TRBD1	CASSFDRGFYGYTF	TGTGCCAGCAGTTTCGACAGGGGGTTCTATGGCTACACCTTC
TRBV11-2	-	TRBJ1-2	TRBD1	CASSLADRVYGYTF	TGTGCCAGCAGCTTAGCCGACAGGGTTTACGGCTACACCTTC
TRBV5-1	-	TRBJ2-5	-	CASSYLGGGAETQYF	TGCGCCAGCAGCTACTTAGGCGGAGGGGCAGAGACCCAGTACTTC
TRBV7-9	-	TRBJ2-1	TRBD1	CASSTRTGKLGGRDEQFF	TGTGCCAGCAGCACCCGGACAGGGAAGCTCGGTGGTCGCGATGAGCAGTTCTTC
TRBV7-3	-	TRBJ2-1	TRBD1	CASSPGQGVDNEQFF	TGTGCTAGCAGCCCCGGACAGGGAGTCGACAATGAGCAGTTCTTC
TRBV7-2	-	TRBJ2-3	-	CASSLAGHGTNTQYF	TGTGCCAGCAGCTTAGCGGGACACGGCACGAATACGCAGTATTTT
TRBV4-2	few	TRBJ1-2	TRBD1	CASSHRNTGTADGYTF	TGTGCCAGCAGCCACCGAAACACCGGGACAGCTGATGGCTACACCTTC
TRBV29-1	-	TRBJ1-3	-	CSVEGRAGLSGNTIYF	TGCAGCGTTGAAGGTCGGGCAGGGCTCTCTGGAAACACCATATATTTT
TRBV5-1	-	TRBJ2-5	-	CASSPGGIVETQYF	TGCGCCAGCAGCCCTGGGGGGATTGTGGAGACCCAGTACTTC
TRBV13	once	TRBJ1-1	TRBD1	CASSVNRGLFTEAFF	TGTGCCAGCAGCGTAAACAGGGGTTTGTTTACTGAAGCTTTCTTT
TRBV11-2	-	TRBJ2-7	-	CASSAGSYEQYF	TGTGCCAGCAGCGCCGGGTCCTACGAGCAGTACTTC
TRBV5-1	-	TRBJ2-1	TRBD2	CASSWGLAAYNEQFF	TGCGCCAGCAGCTGGGGACTAGCGGCCTACAATGAGCAGTTCTTC
TRBV10-3	once	TRBJ2-5	TRBD2	CAIKRGLAGSGQETQYF	TGTGCCATCAAGAGGGGACTAGCGGGATCTGGCCAAGAGACCCAGTACTTC
TRBV19	-	TRBJ2-1	TRBD1	CASSTPGQGDNEQFF	TGTGCCAGTAGTACTCCGGGACAGGGGGACAATGAGCAGTTCTTC
TRBV19	-	TRBJ1-5	-	CASTGQGRNQPQHF	TGTGCCAGCACTGGGCAGGGTAGGAATCAGCCCCAGCATTTT
TRBV2	-	TRBJ2-5	-	CASSGSVQETQYF	TGTGCCAGCAGTGGGTCAGTCCAAGAGACCCAGTACTTC
TRBV11-2	few	TRBJ1-5	TRBD1	CASSAGTENNQPQHF	TGTGCCAGCAGCGCCGGGACAGAGAACAATCAGCCCCAGCATTTT
TRBV4-1	-	TRBJ2-2	-	CASSHGAPNTGELFF	TGCGCCAGCAGCCATGGGGCCCCGAACACCGGGGAGCTGTTTTTT
TRBV10-3	-	TRBJ2-1	TRBD2	CAIRTSGRYNEQFF	TGTGCCATCAGGACTAGCGGGAGGTACAATGAGCAGTTCTTC
TRBV11-2	-	TRBJ2-1	TRBD2	CASSAYVGGGALYEQFF	TGTGCCAGCAGCGCCTACGTCGGCGGGGGGGCCCTGTATGAGCAGTTCTTC
TRBV19	-	TRBJ2-1	TRBD2	CASSPGLGSGGPSRYEQFF	TGTGCCAGTAGTCCAGGACTAGGTAGCGGGGGGCCGAGTAGATATGAGCAGTTCTTC
TRBV6-7	-	TRBJ2-1	-	CASSFSSALSYNEQFF	TGTGCCAGCAGTTTCAGTAGCGCGCTCTCCTACAATGAGCAGTTCTTC
TRBV5-1	-	TRBJ2-7	-	CASSPGSSEQYF	TGCGCCAGCAGCCCCGGGAGTTCCGAGCAGTACTTC
TRBV19	-	TRBJ1-4	TRBD1	CASREGTGPNEKLFF	TGTGCCAGTAGGGAGGGGACAGGACCTAATGAAAAACTGTTTTTT
TRBV5-1	-	TRBJ2-5	-	CASSSQGGQETQYF	TGCGCCAGCAGCTCGCAGGGTGGACAGGAGACCCAGTACTTC
TRBV18	few	TRBJ1-6	TRBD1	CASSPKTGLGICF	TGTGCCAGCTCACCCAAGACAGGGTTAGGCATTTGCTTC
TRBV29-1	-	TRBJ2-2	TRBD1	CSVEKDRGRPGELFF	TGCAGCGTTGAAAAGGACAGGGGGCGCCCCGGGGAGCTGTTTTTT
TRBV7-9	-	TRBJ1-6	-	CASSLSSGRGSPLHF	TGTGCCAGCAGCTTATCTTCAGGGAGGGGATCACCCCTCCACTTT
TRBV18	-	TRBJ2-7	-	CASSPIQGRNEQYF	TGTGCCAGCTCACCGATACAGGGCAGGAACGAGCAGTACTTC
TRBV6-5	-	TRBJ1-1	-	CALGAGQMNTEAFF	TGTGCCCTAGGAGCAGGGCAAATGAACACTGAAGCTTTCTTT
TRBV5-1	-	TRBJ2-7	-	CASSFRGLVYEQYF	TGCGCCAGCAGCTTCCGAGGGCTGGTCTACGAGCAGTACTTC
TRBV4-1	-	TRBJ1-2	-	CASSQASGNYGYTF	TGCGCCAGCAGCCAAGCGTCAGGGAACTATGGCTACACCTTC
TRBV11-3	-	TRBJ2-5	-	CASSFRQSPGQETQYF	TGTGCCAGCAGCTTCCGACAGTCTCCTGGCCAAGAGACCCAGTACTTC
TRBV6-1	-	TRBJ2-1	TRBD2	CASSEWASGASYNEQFF	TGTGCCAGCAGTGAATGGGCTAGCGGGGCCTCCTACAATGAGCAGTTCTTC
TRBV6-5	-	TRBJ1-2	TRBD1	CASSWTGTGTGYTF	TGTGCCAGCAGTTGGACCGGGACAGGGACTGGCTACACCTTC
TRBV28	-	TRBJ2-5	-	CATCHRATGQETQYF	TGTGCCACCTGTCACCGGGCTACAGGCCAAGAGACCCAGTACTTC
TRBV5-6	-	TRBJ1-1	-	CASSLGGGTEAFF	TGTGCCAGCAGCCTGGGGGGGGGCACTGAAGCTTTCTTT
TRBV29-1	once	TRBJ1-1	-	CSVGRGLVKTGNTEAFF	TGCAGCGTTGGCAGGGGCCTGGTCAAAACAGGCAACACTGAAGCTTTCTTT
TRBV6-6	once	TRBJ1-3	TRBD1	CASSHSPGTGLDTIYF	TGTGCCAGCAGTCACAGCCCCGGGACAGGGTTGGACACCATATATTTT
TRBV6-5	once	TRBJ2-3	TRBD2	CASSYLAGGPPDTQYF	TGTGCCAGCAGTTACTTAGCGGGGGGGCCTCCAGATACGCAGTATTTT
TRBV15	-	TRBJ2-1	TRBD2	CATSREELVAGGRHNEQFF	TGTGCCACCAGCAGAGAGGAATTGGTAGCGGGGGGCCGACACAATGAGCAGTTCTTC
TRBV5-4	-	TRBJ2-7	TRBD1	CATTTGVAPYEQYF	TGTGCCACCACGACAGGGGTTGCCCCCTACGAGCAGTACTTC
TRBV19	-	TRBJ1-5	TRBD1	CASSKTGGWYQPQHF	TGTGCCAGTAGTAAAACAGGGGGCTGGTATCAGCCCCAGCATTTT
TRBV5-4	-	TRBJ2-3	TRBD1	CASSLTQGAWDTQYF	TGTGCCAGCAGCTTGACACAGGGGGCATGGGATACGCAGTATTTT
TRBV6-6	-	TRBJ2-5	-	CASSQDRIQETQYF	TGTGCCAGCAGTCAAGACAGGATTCAAGAGACCCAGTACTTC
TRBV5-1	-	TRBJ1-4	-	CASSWGGTNEKLFF	TGCGCCAGCAGCTGGGGGGGAACTAATGAAAAACTGTTTTTT
TRBV7-6	-	TRBJ2-3	TRBD2	CASSLGSSAGGLVYRTDTQYF	TGTGCCAGCAGCTTGGGGTCGTCAGCGGGGGGCCTAGTTTACCGCACAGATACGCAGTATTTT
TRBV6-1	-	TRBJ1-5	TRBD1	CASSEKTGTQPQHF	TGTGCCAGCAGTGAGAAGACAGGGACTCAGCCCCAGCATTTT
TRBV4-3	-	TRBJ2-7	-	CASSQDRGFYEQYF	TGCGCCAGCAGCCAAGATCGGGGGTTTTACGAGCAGTACTTC
TRBV5-1	few	TRBJ1-6	TRBD1	CASSWGDRGNSPLHF	TGCGCCAGCAGCTGGGGGGACAGGGGCAATTCACCCCTCCACTTT